The 17 T cell receptor beta chains below all came from one sample that was sequenced in a study of blood T cell repertoires in COVID-19. Sequencing used immunoSEQ multiplex PCR; TCRdb keeps in-frame clones, though not all of them. The sample holds about 63,000 clones; about four fifths are singletons and the top ten take less than 4.5%. The sample comprised PBMCs or T cells enriched from blood (not recorded which). Receptor source: a woman in her thirties or forties with acute COVID-19.

The chain couples TRBV5-1 to TRBJ2-3; no firm D call. The CDR3 spans 13 residues. Per germline, CDR1 SGHRS and CDR2 YFSETQ. Trimming removed 3 bases from V and 1 base from J, with 6 bases in between. The DNA of the CDR3 is TGCGCCAGCAGCTGGCAGGGCACAGATACGCAGTATTTT. Translation gives CASSWQGTDTQYF.

The J gene is TRBJ1-4, the V gene TRBV27; 8 nucleotides agree with TRBD1. Germline loops: CDR1 MNHEY, CDR2 SMNVEV (reference sequence). Trimming cost V 6 bases and J 8 bases; bases outside gene matches: 11. CDR3 length: 15 amino acids. The CDR3: CASRTYRDRSEKLFF. CDR3 DNA: TGTGCCAGCAGAACCTATCGGGACAGGTCCGAAAAACTGTTTTTT.

CDR3 sequence: CASSLAPGKNEKLFF. The CDR3 bases are TGTGCCAGCAGCTTGGCACCCGGGAAAAATGAAAAACTGTTTTTT. This sequence joins TRBV5-6 and TRBJ1-4, with D unresolved. V was pared by 0 bases and J by 5 bases, with 11 bases between. CDR3 length equals 15 residues. Germline V gives CDR1 SGHDT, CDR2 YYEEEE.

The chain has TRBV7-8 and TRBJ1-1, with TRBD1 matching 7 bases. Unmatched junction bases numbered 5, after V lost 1 base and J lost 0 bases. The length of the CDR3 is 16 residues. In germline, CDR1 is SGHVS, CDR2 FQNEAQ. CDR3 amino acids: CASSLDFGTVNTEAFF. CDR3 in DNA: TGTGCCAGCAGCTTAGATTTTGGGACAGTGAACACTGAAGCTTTCTTT.

In DNA, the CDR3 is TGTGCCATCAGTGAGAACGGCAGGGATCTAGGGGCCCTTGACACTGAAGCTTTCTTT. Its translation is CAISENGRDLGALDTEAFF. The V and J genes are TRBV10-3 and TRBJ1-1, with D maybe TRBD1 (5 bases). V lost 2 bases and J lost 3, with 25 bases in between. CDR3 size: 19 residues. Germline CDR1 is ENHRY and CDR2 is SYGVKD.

The chain combines TRBV18 with TRBJ2-2; possible D gene TRBD1, 5 bases. Deletions cut 1 base from V and 3 bases from J, with 9 bases between. CDR1 and CDR2 (germline): KGHSH, LQKENI. The CDR3 loop spans 15 amino acids. The CDR3, as DNA: TGTGCCAGCTCACCACAGGGGTTTGACACCGGGGAGCTGTTTTTT. It encodes CASSPQGFDTGELFF.

DNA of the CDR3: TGTGCCAGCAGGTCAGCTAGCGGGAGACCAGATACGCAGTATTTT. This gives the protein CASRSASGRPDTQYF. V usage is TRBV7-9 and J usage is TRBJ2-3, with 10 bases fitting TRBD2. The ends lost 6 bases at V and 4 bases at J; junction bases unmatched: 7. The CDR3 has 15 residues. Germline V gene sequence: CDR1 SEHNR, CDR2 FQNEAQ (reference sequence).

The chain links TRBV4-1 to TRBJ2-5; D may be TRBD1 (5 bases). The germline V gene has CDR1 MGHRA and CDR2 YSYEKL. V was pared by 0 bases and J by 1 base, with 12 bases between. CDR3 size: 16 residues. CDR3 loop: CASSQETKGAQETQYF. In DNA form, the CDR3 reads TGCGCCAGCAGCCAAGAGACCAAAGGGGCCCAAGAGACCCAGTACTTC.

The V and J genes are TRBV28 and TRBJ1-1; 8 bases map to TRBD1. Germline loops: CDR1 MDHEN, CDR2 SYDVKM. The CDR3 covers 13 residues. Trimming cost V 11 bases and J 5 bases; bases outside gene matches: 10. The CDR3 DNA follows: TGTGCCGCGATAGGACAGGGCCGGACTGAAGCTTTCTTT. Amino acid sequence: CAAIGQGRTEAFF.

This sequence joins TRBV2 and TRBJ2-7, with 11 nucleotides matching TRBD2. This CDR3 spans 16 amino acids. Germline CDR1 reads SNHLY; CDR2 reads FYNNEI. Trimming cost V 2 bases and J 6 bases; bases outside gene matches: 9. The CDR3 protein is CASSEIAGGPNSEQYF. The CDR3 nucleotides are TGTGCCAGCAGTGAAATAGCGGGAGGGCCCAACTCCGAGCAGTACTTC.

V is TRBV28 and J is TRBJ1-1; TRBD1 aligns across 8 bases. Germline V gene data show CDR1 as MDHEN and CDR2 as SYDVKM. With 10 bases clipped from V and 4 bases from J, the junction kept 5 bases outside the gene matches. The CDR3 has 12 residues. The CDR3 coding sequence is TGTGCCACCAAGACAGGGGCCACTGAAGCTTTCTTT. It is translated as CATKTGATEAFF. The entire variable domain, with the rest obtained from reference TRBV28 and TRBJ1-1, is as follows: DVKVTQSSRYLVKRTGEKVFLECVQDMDHENMFWYRQDPGLGLRLIYFSYDVKMKEKGDIPEGYSVSREKKERFSLILESASTNQTSMYLCATKTGATEAFFGQGTRLTVV.

V and J are TRBV27 and TRBJ2-3, with 7 bases identical to TRBD2. The germline gives CDR1 MNHEY, CDR2 SMNVEV (reference sequence). CDR3 size: 14 residues. Germline trimming cut 6 bases from V and 2 bases from J; bases unmatched to any gene: 5. The CDR3 region has the DNA TGTGCCAGCAGGACGGGACTACTCACAGATACGCAGTATTTT. Residues: CASRTGLLTDTQYF.

The chain combines TRBV5-1 with TRBJ1-6; 7 bases match TRBD1. CDR1 and CDR2 from the germline V gene are SGHRS and YFSETQ. The V gene end was trimmed by 0 bases and the J gene end by 6 bases; junction bases not matched to a gene: 3. The CDR3 is 15 amino acids. The CDR3 here is CASSLGQGLNSPLHF. CDR3 in DNA: TGCGCCAGCAGCTTGGGACAGGGCCTTAATTCACCCCTCCACTTT.

The CDR3 sequence is CASSQAGVHYGYTF. The CDR3 nucleotides are TGTGCCAGCAGCCAAGCCGGGGTCCACTATGGCTACACCTTC. The chain has TRBV4-2 and TRBJ1-2; no clear D. Trimming stripped 1 base from V and 3 bases from J, with 9 bases between. In germline, CDR1 is LGHNA, CDR2 YNFKEQ. The length of the CDR3 is 14 residues.

This chain joins TRBV5-1 and TRBJ1-3, with D possibly TRBD1 on 6 matching bases. Trimming removed 0 bases at V and 3 bases at J, with 7 bases between. The CDR3 length is 14 residues. Per the germline V gene, CDR1 is SGHRS and CDR2 is YFSETQ. The CDR3 loop is CASSLGGLGNTIYF. The CDR3 DNA reads TGCGCCAGCAGCTTGGGGGGGCTTGGAAACACCATATATTTT.

The CDR3 spells CASRSPGLAGGVQFF. DNA for the CDR3: TGTGCCAGCAGATCTCCGGGACTAGCGGGGGGGGTGCAGTTCTTC. The chain couples TRBV7-2 to TRBJ2-1; 16 nucleotides agree with TRBD2. Germline CDR1 reads SGHTA; CDR2 reads FQGNSA. V shed 6 bases and J 12 bases; nucleotides not matched to a gene: 8. This CDR3 has 15 residues.

This clone appeared once. The V call is TRBV18, the J call TRBJ1-3, with 7 bases that match TRBD1. The junction had 11 bases not matched to a gene; V was cut back by 3 bases and J by 0 bases. The CDR3 is 18 residues long. The germline V gene encodes CDR1 KGHSH and CDR2 LQKENI. The CDR3 region is CASSPAATGYSSGNTIYF. The CDR3 region has the DNA TGTGCCAGCTCACCGGCGGCGACAGGGTACTCCTCTGGAAACACCATATATTTT.